Below, one T cell receptor (beta chain) is given with its context. Antigen unknown. This sample is part of a study of radiotherapy plus CTLA-4 blockade in lung cancer. Study at large: In about 20% of patients, objective responses were seen; approximately 30% had disease control.

Study-level points and caveats: TCR clones originating in tumors grew in number in blood after radiotherapy plus ipilimumab.

The CDR3 has 15 residues. Germline V gene sequence: CDR1 LNHDA, CDR2 SQIVND (reference sequence). V trimming: 5 bases; J trimming: 6 bases; junction bases outside the gene matches: 7. Here immunoSEQ multiplex PCR was the method, and the copy in TCRdb shows in-frame clones only, minus some. The table shows 80,000 or so clones, with under 85% occurring only once. The sequencing used peripheral blood, collected from a patient treated with radiotherapy plus ipilimumab. The sequence was obtained from a human donor with non-small cell lung cancer who had stable disease on radiotherapy plus ipilimumab. The chain recombines TRBV19 with TRBJ1-5; 10 nucleotides agree with TRBD1. CDR3 sequence reads: CASSAGTGEGQPQHF. CDR3 nucleotides: TGTGCCAGTAGTGCTGGGACAGGGGAAGGTCAGCCCCAGCATTTT.